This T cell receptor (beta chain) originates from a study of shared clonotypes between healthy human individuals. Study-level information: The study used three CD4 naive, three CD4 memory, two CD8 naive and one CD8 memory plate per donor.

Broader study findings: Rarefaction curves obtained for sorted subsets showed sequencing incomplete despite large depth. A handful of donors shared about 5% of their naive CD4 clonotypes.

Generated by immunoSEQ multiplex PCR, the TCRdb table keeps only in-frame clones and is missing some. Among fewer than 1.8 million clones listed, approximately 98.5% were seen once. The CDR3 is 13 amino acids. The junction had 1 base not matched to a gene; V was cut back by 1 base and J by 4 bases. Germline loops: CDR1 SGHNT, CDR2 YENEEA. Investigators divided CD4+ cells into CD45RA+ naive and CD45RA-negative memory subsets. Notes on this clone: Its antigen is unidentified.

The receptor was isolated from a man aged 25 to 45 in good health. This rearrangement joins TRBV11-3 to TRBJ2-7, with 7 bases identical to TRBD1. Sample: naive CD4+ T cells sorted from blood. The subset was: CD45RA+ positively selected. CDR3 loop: CASSLGGQYEQYF. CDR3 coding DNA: TGTGCCAGCAGCTTAGGGGGACAGTACGAGCAGTACTTC. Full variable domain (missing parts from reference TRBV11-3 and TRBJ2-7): EAGVVQSPRYKIIEKKQPVAFWCNPISGHNTLYWYLQNLGQGPELLIRYENEEAVDDSQLPKDRFSAERLKGVDSTLKIQPAELGDSAVYLCASSLGGQYEQYFGPGTRLTVT.